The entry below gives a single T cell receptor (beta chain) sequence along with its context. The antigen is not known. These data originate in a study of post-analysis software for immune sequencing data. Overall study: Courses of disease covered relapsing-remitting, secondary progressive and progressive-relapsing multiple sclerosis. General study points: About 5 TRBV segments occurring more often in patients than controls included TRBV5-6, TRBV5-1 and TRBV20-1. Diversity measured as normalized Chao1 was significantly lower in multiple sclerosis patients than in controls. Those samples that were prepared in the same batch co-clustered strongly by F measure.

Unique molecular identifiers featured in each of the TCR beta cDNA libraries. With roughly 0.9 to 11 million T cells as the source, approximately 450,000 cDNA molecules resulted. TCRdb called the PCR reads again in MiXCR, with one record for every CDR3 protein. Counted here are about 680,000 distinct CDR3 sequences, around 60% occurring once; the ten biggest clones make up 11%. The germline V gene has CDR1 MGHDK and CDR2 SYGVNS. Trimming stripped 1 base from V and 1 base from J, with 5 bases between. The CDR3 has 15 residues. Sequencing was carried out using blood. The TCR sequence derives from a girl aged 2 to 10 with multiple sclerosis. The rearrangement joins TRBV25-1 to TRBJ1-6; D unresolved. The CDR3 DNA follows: TGTGCCAGCAGTGAATTTGGTTCCTATAATTCACCCCTCCACTTT. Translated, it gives CASSEFGSYNSPLHF. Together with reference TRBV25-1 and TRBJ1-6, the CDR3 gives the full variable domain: EADIYQTPRYLVIGTGKKITLECSQTMGHDKMYWYQQDPGMELHLIHYSYGVNSTEKGDLSSESTVSRIRTEHFPLTLESARPSHTSQYLCASSEFGSYNSPLHFGNGTRLTVT.